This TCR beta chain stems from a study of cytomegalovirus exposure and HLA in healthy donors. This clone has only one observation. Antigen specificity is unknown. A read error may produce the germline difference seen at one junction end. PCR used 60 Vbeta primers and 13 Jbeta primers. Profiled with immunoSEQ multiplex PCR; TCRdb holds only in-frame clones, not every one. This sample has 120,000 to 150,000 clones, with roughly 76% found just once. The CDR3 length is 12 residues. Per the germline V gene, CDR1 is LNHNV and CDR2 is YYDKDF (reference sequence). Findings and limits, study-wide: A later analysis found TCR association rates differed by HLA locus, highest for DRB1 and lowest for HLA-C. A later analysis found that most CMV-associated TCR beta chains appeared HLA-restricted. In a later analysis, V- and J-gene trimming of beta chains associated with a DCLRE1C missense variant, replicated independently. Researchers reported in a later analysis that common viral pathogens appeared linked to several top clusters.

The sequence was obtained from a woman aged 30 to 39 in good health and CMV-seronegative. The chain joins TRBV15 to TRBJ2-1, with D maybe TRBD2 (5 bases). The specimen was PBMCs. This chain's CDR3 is CATSRDAGAPVF. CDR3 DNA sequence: TGTGCCACCAGCAGAGACGCGGGCGCGCCGGTCTTC.